This TCR beta chain was captured in a study of blood T cells in healthy people across ages. There are a few counts of this clonotype. Using a J-beta primer mix together with a sample-barcoded 5' primer, a second PCR was run for roughly 7 to 12 cycles. A single record per CDR3 protein comes from TCRdb applying MiXCR to the 5' RACE reads. The table lists fewer than 1,200,000 distinct CDR3 sequences, less than 25% of them singletons, with around 0.7% in the top ten. Trimming removed 5 bases at V and 3 bases at J, with 14 bases between. The length of the CDR3 is 15 residues. These data are also associated with another study on T cells of mothers and their children.

The sequencing sample was made of blood. The clonotype was recovered from a girl under 10 years old in good health. The J gene is TRBJ2-4, the V gene TRBV12-3 or TRBV12-4; possibly TRBD1 for D (5 bases). The CDR3 nucleotides are TGTGCCAGCAGTCTTTGGAAGGGGTACAAAAACATTCAGTACTTC. Its protein is CASSLWKGYKNIQYF.